These 28 T cell receptor beta chains came from one sample sequenced in a study of vaccination and CD4 T cells after COVID-19. These receptors lack a known antigen. Documented time point: late sampling 161 to 241 days after vaccination in three convalescent patients. Treatment in this sample: approximately 9-day PBMC culture with coronavirus spike peptide pools or control peptides (ViraFEST assay). Sequenced with the Oncomine TCR Beta short-read assay was DNA taken from cultured CD4+ T cells. MiXCR, run by TCRdb on the PCR reads, gives a single entry per CDR3 protein. The data show approximately 24,000 distinct CDR3 sequences, 25% to 30% seen once. The material was CD4+ T cells from blood, cultured in vitro, obtained about 7 months after SARS-CoV-2 vaccination. The receptors come from a human donor who had recovered from COVID-19.

V and J are TRBV19 and TRBJ1-2; D is undetermined. The CDR3 is 13 amino acids. The germline CDR1 and CDR2 sequences are LNHDA and SQIVND (reference sequence). Trimming pared 5 bases from V and 3 bases from J, leaving 10 bases between. CDR3 sequence: CASSQAKDYGYTF. Written as DNA, the CDR3 is TGTGCCAGTAGTCAGGCTAAAGACTATGGCTACACCTTC. Full variable domain (outside the CDR3, taken from reference TRBV19 and TRBJ1-2): DGGITQSPKYLFRKEGQNVTLSCEQNLNHDAMYWYRQDPGQGLRLIYYSQIVNDFQKGDIAEGYSVSREKKESFPLTVTSAQKNPTAFYLCASSQAKDYGYTFGSGTRLTVV.

This clonotype appeared a few times. J is TRBJ2-4 and V is TRBV6-1; 12 bases agree with TRBD2. The germline V gene encodes CDR1 MNHNS and CDR2 SASEGT. V was clipped by 5 bases and J by 6 bases; unmatched bases: 2. The CDR3 has 14 residues. CDR3: CASSLGLAGNIQYF. For the CDR3, the DNA is TGTGCCAGCAGTCTGGGACTAGCGGGAAACATTCAGTACTTC.

The chain carries TRBV4-1 and TRBJ2-1, with D tentatively TRBD2 (6 bases). This CDR3 spans 17 amino acids. The germline gives CDR1 MGHRA, CDR2 YSYEKL. The germline V and J ends were trimmed by 0 bases and 6 bases, with 18 bases remaining between them. The CDR3 loop reads CASSQDGPGGRLNEQFF. The CDR3 DNA follows: TGCGCCAGCAGCCAAGATGGCCCCGGGGGTAGGCTCAATGAGCAGTTCTTC.

For this clonotype: Germline and junction disagree at one end, which may indicate a read error. This rearrangement joins TRBV18 to TRBJ2-7; D remains unclear. CDR1 and CDR2 from the germline V gene are KGHSH and LQKENI. This CDR3 contains 14 residues. The CDR3 DNA reads TGTGCCGGCTCACCGGGTCTTCATACCTACGAGCAGTACTTC. It encodes CAGSPGLHTYEQYF.

This chain joins TRBV6-1 and TRBJ2-7; 7 nucleotides align to TRBD2. CDR1 is MNHNS and CDR2 is SASEGT in the germline V gene. The CDR3 consists of 15 residues. V shed 0 bases and J 3 bases; nucleotides not matched to a gene: 5. CDR3 bases: TGTGCCAGCAGTGAAGCTCTAACGGGAGGCTACGAGCAGTACTTC. Residues: CASSEALTGGYEQYF.

Ten or more counts support this clonotype. This rearrangement joins TRBV15 to TRBJ2-7; 8 nucleotides match TRBD2. Germline CDR1 LNHNV, CDR2 YYDKDF (reference sequence). The CDR3 loop spans 14 amino acids. V lost 6 bases and J lost 6; bases outside the gene matches: 10. The CDR3 spells CATRISGTPTEQYF. As DNA, the CDR3 is TGTGCCACCAGGATTAGCGGGACTCCCACCGAGCAGTACTTC.

This clonotype has only one observation. The V call is TRBV14, the J call TRBJ2-3; 7 positions agree with TRBD2. The V and J ends lost 3 bases and 6 bases, in that order; junction bases with no gene match: 9. The CDR3 runs 15 residues. The V gene's germline CDR1 is SGHDN and CDR2 FVKESK. The CDR3 nucleotides are TGTGCCAGCAGCCAGGATTTGGCGGGAGCCGATACGCAGTATTTT. Translated: CASSQDLAGADTQYF.

This clonotype turned up a few times. The gene calls are TRBV20-1 and TRBJ1-5; D uncertain. The CDR3 covers 13 residues. V was clipped by 3 bases and J by 4 bases, with 10 bases between them. Germline CDR1 is DFQATT and CDR2 is SNEGSKA (reference sequence). The CDR3 loop reads CSASGSFNQPQHF. DNA of the CDR3: TGCAGTGCTAGCGGGTCCTTTAATCAGCCCCAGCATTTT.

This clonotype was counted only a few times. This chain joins TRBV7-9 and TRBJ2-4, with D perhaps matching TRBD2 (6 bases). V shed 5 bases and J shed 0 bases, with 17 bases lying between them. CDR3 length: 17 amino acids. From germline, CDR1 is SEHNR and CDR2 FQNEAQ (reference sequence). This CDR3 is CASSIFPTGEAKNIQYF. CDR3 DNA: TGTGCCAGCAGCATATTCCCCACGGGGGAAGCCAAAAACATTCAGTACTTC.

The chain has TRBV18 and TRBJ1-1; the D is unclear. CDR3 length: 12 residues. Per the germline V gene, CDR1 is KGHSH and CDR2 is LQKENI. V dropped 3 bases and J dropped 2 bases, with 4 bases sitting between them. This chain's CDR3 is CASSPSNTEAFF. The DNA of the CDR3 is TGTGCCAGCTCACCTAGTAACACTGAAGCTTTCTTT.

This clonotype was found a few times. V gene TRBV28 combines with J gene TRBJ2-7; TRBD1 matches 9 bases. V was pared by 6 bases and J by 4 bases, with 7 bases of the junction left unmatched. The CDR3 has 14 amino acids. Germline V gene data show CDR1 as MDHEN and CDR2 as SYDVKM. The DNA for the CDR3 is TGTGCCAGCAGCCTAGGAGGACAGGGGTACGAGCAGTACTTC. Translating gives CASSLGGQGYEQYF.

The chain is built from TRBV10-3 and TRBJ2-1; 8 nucleotides align to TRBD2. This CDR3 has 16 residues. V shed 0 bases and J 5 bases; nucleotides not matched to a gene: 6. Looked up from germline, CDR1 is ENHRY and CDR2 is SYGVKD. In DNA, the CDR3 is TGTGCCATCAGTGAGTCGACGGGGGGGACCCACAATGAGCAGTTCTTC. It is translated as CAISESTGGTHNEQFF.

This CDR3 is CSARPHRRAQETQYF. The CDR3 nucleotides are TGCAGTGCTAGGCCCCACCGTCGGGCCCAAGAGACCCAGTACTTC. The chain is built from TRBV20-1 and TRBJ2-5; D is unclear. CDR1 is DFQATT, CDR2 SNEGSKA, per germline (reference sequence). Trimming cost V 3 bases and J 1 base, with 15 bases left between them. The CDR3 runs 15 residues.

The chain uses TRBV25-1 and TRBJ2-7, with 8 bases lining up with TRBD1. The germline V gene encodes CDR1 MGHDK and CDR2 SYGVNS. The junction had 4 bases not matched to a gene; V was cut back by 3 bases and J by 0 bases. This CDR3 contains 15 residues. The CDR3 DNA reads TGTGCCAGCAGTGATGACAGGGGATTCTCCTACGAGCAGTACTTC. Translating gives CASSDDRGFSYEQYF.

This clonotype was counted only a few times. The J gene is TRBJ1-5, the V gene TRBV7-2, with unresolved D. Germline V gene lookup returns CDR1 SGHTA and CDR2 FQGNSA. V gave up 2 bases and J gave up 5 bases, with 13 bases separating them. The CDR3 has 15 residues. The CDR3 spells CASSLTGVTYQPQHF. The CDR3 bases are TGTGCCAGCAGCTTAACGGGAGTCACCTATCAGCCCCAGCATTTT. Full variable domain (missing parts from reference TRBV7-2 and TRBJ1-5): GAGVSQSPSNKVTEKGKDVELRCDPISGHTALYWYRQSLGQGLEFLIYFQGNSAPDKSGLPSDRFSAERTGGSVSTLTIQRTQQEDSAVYLCASSLTGVTYQPQHFGDGTRLSIL.

This clonotype was found a few times. The chain carries TRBV20-1 and TRBJ2-5; TRBD2 matches 15 bases. The CDR3 consists of 21 residues. J was trimmed by 7 bases and V by 6 bases; bases with no gene match: 27. Germline loops: CDR1 DFQATT, CDR2 SNEGSKA (reference sequence). The CDR3 DNA sequence: TGCAGTGCCATATCGGAGCTCGGGACTAGCGGGAGGTCATGGCCTCAATTGACCCAGTACTTC. Protein sequence: CSAISELGTSGRSWPQLTQYF.

The sample holds a few counts of this clonotype. The CDR3 DNA reads as TGCAGCGTTGAAATCCATAGGCGGGGGACGGAGACCCAGTACTTC. Encoded protein: CSVEIHRRGTETQYF. The chain is built from TRBV29-1 and TRBJ2-5; 7 bases are shared with TRBD2. This CDR3 spans 15 amino acids. Germline CDR1 is SQVTM and CDR2 is ANQGSEA. V gave up 2 bases and J gave up 5 bases; unmatched junction bases: 11.

Many counts were recorded for this clonotype. The chain links TRBV20-1 to TRBJ1-5, with 8 bases aligning to TRBD1. V was clipped by 3 bases and J by 1 base; unmatched bases: 8. There are 16 residues in the CDR3. In germline, CDR1 is DFQATT, CDR2 SNEGSKA (reference sequence). CDR3 DNA sequence: TGCAGTGCTAGTGTCAGGGGGCGACGGAGCAATCAGCCCCAGCATTTT. Amino acids: CSASVRGRRSNQPQHF.

The V call is TRBV7-8, the J call TRBJ2-1; 12 nucleotides line up with TRBD1. The CDR3 runs to 16 residues. V gave up 6 bases and J gave up 7 bases; unmatched junction bases: 10. Germline V gene lookup returns CDR1 SGHVS and CDR2 FQNEAQ. The CDR3 region has the DNA TGTGCCAGCAGTTTTTTCGGGACAGGGGGCGGGAATGAGCAGTTCTTC. Residues: CASSFFGTGGGNEQFF.

In this sample, this clonotype turned up a few times. This rearrangement joins TRBV20-1 to TRBJ2-3; 14 nucleotides agree with TRBD2. CDR1 and CDR2 from the germline V gene are DFQATT and SNEGSKA (reference sequence). V dropped 2 bases and J dropped 4; count of bases not matched to a gene: 8. The length of the CDR3 is 17 residues. The CDR3 DNA sequence: TGCAGTGCTAGATCGGGACTAGCGGGAGTTGTGGCAGATACGCAGTATTTT. Translation: CSARSGLAGVVADTQYF.

This clonotype was seen a handful of times. V is TRBV27 and J is TRBJ2-1; D is possibly TRBD1 or TRBD2 (5 bases each). The CDR3 spans 13 residues. Trimming stripped 0 bases from V and 6 bases from J, with 6 bases between. From germline, CDR1 is MNHEY and CDR2 SMNVEV (reference sequence). The chain's CDR3 is CASSLSGVNEQFF. The CDR3 DNA reads TGTGCCAGCAGTTTATCGGGGGTCAATGAGCAGTTCTTC.

This clonotype showed up just a few times. This chain links TRBV7-2 with TRBJ2-1, with 10 bases that match TRBD2. Germline CDR1 SGHTA, CDR2 FQGNSA. CDR3 length equals 16 residues. Losses at the gene ends were 3 bases for V and 5 bases for J; bases not matched to a gene: 7. The CDR3 region is CASSFASGSPHNEQFF. DNA for the CDR3: TGTGCCAGCAGCTTCGCTAGCGGGAGTCCCCACAATGAGCAGTTCTTC.

The V call is TRBV7-2, the J call TRBJ2-1; D is unresolved. Per germline, CDR1 SGHTA and CDR2 FQGNSA. V lost 5 bases and J lost 9, with 11 bases in between. The CDR3 loop spans 12 amino acids. This CDR3 is CASSPPYGEQFF. CDR3 DNA sequence: TGTGCCAGCAGCCCCCCATATGGTGAGCAGTTCTTC.

This clonotype was picked up a small number of times. The chain couples TRBV6-5 to TRBJ2-1; 9 bases match TRBD1. The ends lost 2 bases at V and 15 bases at J; junction bases unmatched: 14. Germline loops: CDR1 MNHEY, CDR2 SVGAGI. The CDR3 totals 15 residues. The CDR3 DNA follows: TGTGCCAGCAGTTACCTCAGACAGGGGGGGGGCCAGGGGTTCTTC. As protein: CASSYLRQGGGQGFF.

This clonotype was detected a few times. The chain couples TRBV7-2 to TRBJ2-5, with 8 nucleotides matching TRBD1. The length of the CDR3 is 16 residues. V lost 5 bases and J lost 5; bases outside the gene matches: 13. Per the germline V gene, CDR1 is SGHTA and CDR2 is FQGNSA. The CDR3 loop is CASSERTGFLRETQYF. CDR3 DNA: TGTGCCAGCAGCGAAAGGACAGGGTTTCTTAGGGAGACCCAGTACTTC.

The rearrangement joins TRBV4-1 to TRBJ2-1; 7 bases fit TRBD2. The CDR3 extends over 18 amino acids. Germline CDR1 MGHRA, CDR2 YSYEKL. J lost 0 bases, V lost 7 bases, and 15 bases had no gene match. CDR3 protein: CASTQRGGFISSYNEQFF. CDR3 nucleotides: TGCGCCAGCACCCAGCGGGGAGGGTTCATTAGCTCCTACAATGAGCAGTTCTTC.

This clonotype was detected a few times. V usage is TRBV10-3 and J usage is TRBJ2-7, with D maybe TRBD1 (7 bases). Germline CDR1 ENHRY, CDR2 SYGVKD. V was pared by 0 bases and J by 2 bases, with 11 bases between. This CDR3 spans 15 amino acids. CDR3: CAISESAGGPYEQYF. The CDR3 nucleotides are TGTGCCATCAGTGAGTCGGCAGGGGGGCCCTACGAGCAGTACTTC.

The gene calls are TRBV7-8 and TRBJ2-3; D is perhaps TRBD2 (5 bases). From germline, CDR1 is SGHVS and CDR2 FQNEAQ. Trimming took 6 bases from V and 2 from J, leaving 21 bases between them. CDR3 length: 17 residues. DNA of the CDR3: TGTGCCAGCAGGCCCCTACGGCCCAGCGGCTTCACAGATACGCAGTATTTT. Protein product: CASRPLRPSGFTDTQYF.